One and the same sample provided the 28 T cell receptor beta chains below, sequenced in a study of spatial heterogeneity in lung cancer. Time point: sample taken at primary tumor resection. Findings of the study overall: Expanded alpha and beta TCR counts within tumors tracked tumor mutation counts.

TCRdb used MiXCR to reprocess the 5' RACE reads, holding one entry per CDR3 protein. The sample yields a few thousand distinct CDR3 sequences, 17% seen once. These receptors have no identified antigens. Material: lung tumor tissue, obtained at surgery. These receptor sequences come from a male donor with early-stage non-small cell lung cancer.

This clonotype was detected many times. This rearrangement joins TRBV28 to TRBJ1-5, with no clear D. The CDR3 is 14 residues long. V was clipped by 3 bases and J by 1 base, with 7 bases between them. Germline CDR1 reads MDHEN; CDR2 reads SYDVKM. The CDR3 DNA sequence: TGTGCCAGCAGTTTGTCGGGGAGCAATCAGCCCCAGCATTTT. Protein product: CASSLSGSNQPQHF.

This clonotype is judged large. The rearrangement links TRBV7-8 to TRBJ1-1, with D possibly being TRBD1 (6 bases). The CDR3 loop spans 15 amino acids. CDR1 SGHVS and CDR2 FQNEAQ come from the germline V gene. V gave up 0 bases and J gave up 6 bases, with 14 bases separating them. CDR3 sequence: CASSLAWRSGAEAFF. CDR3 in DNA: TGTGCCAGCAGCTTAGCGTGGCGGTCAGGGGCTGAAGCTTTCTTT.

The chain couples TRBV20-1 to TRBJ1-1; no clear D gene. CDR3 length: 14 residues. Germline loops: CDR1 DFQATT, CDR2 SNEGSKA (reference sequence). With 7 bases removed from V and 2 bases from J, the gap between germline ends came to 17 bases. The CDR3, as DNA: TGCAGTGGAAGCCCCCAAACACTCAACACTGAAGCTTTCTTT. Protein sequence: CSGSPQTLNTEAFF.

By share of the sample, this clonotype is medium-sized. The CDR3 DNA reads as TGTGCCAGCAGCTTAGAACACTTAGCCAAAAACATTCAGTACTTC. This translates into CASSLEHLAKNIQYF. The chain links TRBV11-2 to TRBJ2-4; D remains ambiguous. The CDR3 extends over 15 amino acids. With 0 bases removed from V and 0 bases from J, the gap between germline ends came to 6 bases. Germline V gene sequence: CDR1 SGHAT, CDR2 FQNNGV.

In its sample, this clonotype ranks as large (0.1 to 1%). The gene calls are TRBV7-2 and TRBJ2-7; 9 bases are shared with TRBD1. CDR3 length: 14 residues. CDR1 is SGHTA, CDR2 FQGNSA, per germline. V lost 5 bases, J lost 2 bases, and 4 bases stayed unmatched. CDR3 DNA: TGTGCCAGCAGCCCCCGGGACAGGGCCTACGAGCAGTACTTC. Its translation is CASSPRDRAYEQYF.

This clonotype is termed medium-sized (0.01 to 0.1%). The gene calls are TRBV29-1 and TRBJ2-1, with TRBD2 identical over 10 bases. Germline V gene lookup returns CDR1 SQVTM and CDR2 ANQGSEA. The CDR3 sequence is 13 residues long. Losses at the gene ends were 7 bases for V and 10 bases for J; bases not matched to a gene: 10. The CDR3 spells CSGTSGSGREQFF. The DNA of the CDR3 is TGCAGCGGGACTAGCGGAAGTGGTCGGGAGCAGTTCTTC.

This clonotype turned up a few times. The chain is built from TRBV4-1 and TRBJ2-3, with TRBD2 matching over 7 bases. J gave up 7 bases and V 1 base, and 8 bases lay outside the gene matches. Germline lookup yields CDR1 MGHRA and CDR2 YSYEKL. The CDR3 is made up of 15 amino acids. This CDR3 is CASSQVLGLMNTQYF. In DNA, the CDR3 is TGCGCCAGCAGCCAAGTTTTGGGACTAATGAATACGCAGTATTTT.

As regards this clonotype: This may arise from a read error, as a much more abundant clone is one base away. The rearrangement joins TRBV5-1 to TRBJ2-1; 13 positions match TRBD2. The CDR3 loop spans 17 amino acids. Germline V lookup: CDR1 SGHRS, CDR2 YFSETQ. The CDR3 protein is CASTTSGGPATYNEQIF. The DNA of the CDR3 is TGCGCCAGCACGACTAGCGGGGGGCCAGCCACCTACAATGAGCAGATCTTC.

By share, this clonotype counts as medium-sized. The rearrangement joins TRBV7-9 to TRBJ2-3; the D gene is possibly TRBD1 (5 bases). The V and J ends lost 5 bases and 4 bases respectively, with 10 bases between them. CDR3 length: 13 amino acids. Germline V gives CDR1 SEHNR, CDR2 FQNEAQ (reference sequence). The CDR3 coding sequence is TGTGCCAGCAGCCTCTGGGGCTCAGATACGCAGTATTTT. Amino acid sequence: CASSLWGSDTQYF. The whole variable domain, filled in from reference TRBV7-9 and TRBJ2-3, reads DTGVSQNPRHKITKRGQNVTFRCDPISEHNRLYWYRQTLGQGPEFLTYFQNEAQLEKSRLLSDRFSAERPKGSFSTLEIQRTEQGDSAMYLCASSLWGSDTQYFGPGTRLTVL.

This clonotype was found a few times. This chain connects TRBV20-1 to TRBJ2-1; 8 bases map to TRBD2. CDR1 is DFQATT and CDR2 is SNEGSKA in the germline V gene (reference sequence). V trimming: 3 bases; J trimming: 5 bases; junction bases outside the gene matches: 6. The CDR3 has 14 amino acids. In DNA form, the CDR3 reads TGCAGTGCTAGCATCGGGGGGGTTAACAATGAGCAGTTCTTC. The encoded protein is CSASIGGVNNEQFF.

The gene calls are TRBV30 and TRBJ2-1; no clear D. CDR1 and CDR2 (germline): GTSNPN, SVGIG (reference sequence). Trimming cost V 3 bases and J 2 bases, with 5 bases left between them. This CDR3 has 12 amino acids. CDR3 protein: CAWRHAYNEQFF. CDR3 bases: TGTGCCTGGAGACACGCCTACAATGAGCAGTTCTTC.

The chain has TRBV6-5 and TRBJ2-3; 8 bases match TRBD2. The V and J ends lost 4 bases and 4 bases, in that order; junction bases with no gene match: 7. The CDR3 spans 15 residues. Germline-derived CDR1 and CDR2 are MNHEY and SVGAGI. CDR3 nucleotides: TGTGCCAGCAGTTTCTCGAGCGGGGGAGCAGATACGCAGTATTTT. Its protein product is CASSFSSGGADTQYF.

The table lists this clonotype with many counts. The chain links TRBV6-2 or TRBV6-3 to TRBJ2-3; either TRBD1 or TRBD2 may supply D (5 bases each). Germline CDR1 is MNHEY and CDR2 is SVGEGT. The CDR3 sequence is 17 residues long. Trimming cost V 2 bases and J 0 bases, with 15 bases left between them. This CDR3 is CASSYKGRRPSTDTQYF. CDR3 DNA sequence: TGTGCCAGCAGTTACAAGGGACGGCGACCTAGCACAGATACGCAGTATTTT.

This clonotype qualifies as large. The chain has TRBV20-1 and TRBJ1-5; no clear D gene. CDR3 length equals 14 residues. Germline CDR1 DFQATT, CDR2 SNEGSKA (reference sequence). Trimming took off 1 base at V and 2 bases at J, with 9 bases between the two ends. CDR3 coding DNA: TGCAGTGCTAGAGGAAATGGTGGCAATCAGCCCCAGCATTTT. This translates into CSARGNGGNQPQHF.

The chain carries TRBV4-1 and TRBJ2-7, with TRBD1 as a possible D gene (5 bases). Germline V gene data show CDR1 as MGHRA and CDR2 as YSYEKL. The CDR3 contains 14 residues. Trimming stripped 1 base from V and 5 bases from J, with 12 bases between. Here the CDR3 reads CASSQGQGVNEQYF. For the CDR3, the DNA is TGCGCCAGCAGCCAAGGGCAGGGTGTCAACGAGCAGTACTTC.

The CDR3: CASTDRAHSTDTQYF. The CDR3 coding sequence is TGTGCCAGCACCGACCGGGCCCATAGCACAGATACGCAGTATTTT. V usage is TRBV6-1 and J usage is TRBJ2-3; D remains unclear. The CDR3 is 15 amino acids. Germline assignment: CDR1 MNHNS and CDR2 SASEGT. V lost 7 bases to trimming and J lost 0 bases, with 14 bases between them.

This clonotype is deemed medium-sized (0.01 to 0.1%). This chain joins TRBV11-2 and TRBJ1-4; possible D gene TRBD1, 5 bases. V was cut by 3 bases and J by 7 bases, with 9 bases left in between. There are 13 residues in the CDR3. CDR1 is SGHAT, CDR2 FQNNGV, per germline. CDR3 coding DNA: TGTGCCAGCAGCTTTTCAGGGACTGAAAAACTGTTTTTT. Its translation: CASSFSGTEKLFF.

This clonotype was recorded many times. The rearrangement joins TRBV5-1 to TRBJ1-1; a possible D gene is TRBD1 (6 bases). CDR3 length: 16 residues. V lost 1 base to trimming and J lost 6 bases, with 19 bases between them. CDR1 is SGHRS, CDR2 YFSETQ, per germline. The CDR3 protein is CASSLRGGSQLPEAFF. CDR3 coding DNA: TGCGCCAGCAGCTTGAGAGGGGGGAGCCAACTACCTGAAGCTTTCTTT.

V usage is TRBV6-4 and J usage is TRBJ2-3, with D possibly being TRBD1 (6 bases). Germline CDR1 and CDR2: MRHNA and SNTAGT. The germline V and J ends were trimmed by 0 bases and 4 bases, with 11 bases remaining between them. The CDR3 is 15 amino acids. In DNA form, the CDR3 reads TGTGCCAGCAGTGACTCGAGGCAGGGGTCAGATACGCAGTATTTT. Protein product: CASSDSRQGSDTQYF.

This clonotype is medium-sized in the sample. This rearrangement joins TRBV20-1 to TRBJ2-3, with D hard to call. The CDR3 length is 11 residues. Trimming took off 3 bases at V and 8 bases at J, with 9 bases between the two ends. The V gene's germline CDR1 is DFQATT and CDR2 SNEGSKA (reference sequence). Written as DNA, the CDR3 is TGCAGTGCTAGTAGGACGAGTACGCAGTATTTT. This translates into CSASRTSTQYF.

The chain links TRBV28 to TRBJ2-2; 10 nucleotides line up with TRBD1. This CDR3 is 15 amino acids long. V shed 5 bases and J 5 bases; nucleotides not matched to a gene: 5. CDR1 and CDR2 from the germline V gene are MDHEN and SYDVKM. The CDR3 DNA reads TGTGCCAGCAGTCTCGGGACAGGGGCTACCGGGGAGCTGTTTTTT. Protein sequence: CASSLGTGATGELFF. Full variable domain (outside the CDR3, taken from reference TRBV28 and TRBJ2-2): DVKVTQSSRYLVKRTGEKVFLECVQDMDHENMFWYRQDPGLGLRLIYFSYDVKMKEKGDIPEGYSVSREKKERFSLILESASTNQTSMYLCASSLGTGATGELFFGEGSRLTVL.

By sample fraction, this clonotype is medium-sized. The chain joins TRBV6-5 to TRBJ2-5; 7 bases are a match to TRBD1. Trimming removed 5 bases from V and 4 bases from J; junction bases left unmatched: 7. The CDR3 runs 14 residues. Germline-derived CDR1 and CDR2 are MNHEY and SVGAGI. The CDR3: CASSLQGRGETQYF. CDR3 sequence (DNA): TGTGCCAGCAGTCTACAGGGGCGAGGAGAGACCCAGTACTTC.

The chain is built from TRBV4-1 and TRBJ2-2, with 8 bases aligning to TRBD1. V shed 1 base and J 8 bases; nucleotides not matched to a gene: 6. The CDR3 length is 15 residues. CDR1 MGHRA and CDR2 YSYEKL come from the germline V gene. The CDR3 reads CASSQGTGYEGELFF. CDR3 nucleotide sequence: TGCGCCAGCAGCCAAGGGACAGGGTATGAAGGGGAGCTGTTTTTT.

This rearrangement joins TRBV27 to TRBJ2-1; TRBD2 matches at 10 bases. The germline gives CDR1 MNHEY, CDR2 SMNVEV (reference sequence). The CDR3 has 16 amino acids. J lost 6 bases, V lost 3 bases, and 8 bases had no gene match. This CDR3 is CASSFLERGGRNEQFF. DNA of the CDR3: TGTGCCAGCAGTTTCCTCGAGCGGGGGGGCCGCAATGAGCAGTTCTTC.

This clonotype was seen repeatedly, ten times or more. The gene calls are TRBV20-1 and TRBJ1-4, with D uncertain. CDR1 is DFQATT and CDR2 is SNEGSKA in the germline V gene (reference sequence). V gave up 3 bases and J gave up 8 bases, with 16 bases separating them. There are 14 residues in the CDR3. The CDR3 spells CSASAGNGNEKLFF. The DNA for the CDR3 is TGCAGTGCTAGTGCTGGGAACGGAAACGAAAAACTGTTTTTT.

The V gene is TRBV24-1, the J gene TRBJ1-2, with D tentatively TRBD1 (5 bases). Trimming removed 8 bases at V and 2 bases at J, with 14 bases between. Germline CDR1 is KGHDR and CDR2 is SFDVKD. The CDR3 spans 14 residues. CDR3 sequence: CATNPGTGNYGYTF. The CDR3 coding sequence is TGTGCCACCAACCCCGGGACGGGGAACTATGGCTACACCTTC.

This clonotype was seen a handful of times. The chain joins TRBV6-2 or TRBV6-3 to TRBJ2-2; D is unclear. The CDR3 sequence is 11 residues long. Germline lookup yields CDR1 MNHEY and CDR2 SVGEGT. Trimming took 6 bases from V and 10 from J, leaving 9 bases between them. The CDR3 region is CASRVSSELFF. CDR3 in DNA: TGTGCCAGCAGGGTCTCTTCGGAGCTGTTTTTT.

In its sample, this clonotype was seen a few times. The V gene is TRBV28, the J gene TRBJ2-2; D gene unclear. Trimming took 8 bases from V and 3 from J, leaving 10 bases between them. The CDR3 contains 13 residues. Germline CDR1 reads MDHEN; CDR2 reads SYDVKM. The CDR3 coding sequence is TGTGCCAGCCAATGGGCAGACACCGGGGAGCTGTTTTTT. Translation: CASQWADTGELFF.